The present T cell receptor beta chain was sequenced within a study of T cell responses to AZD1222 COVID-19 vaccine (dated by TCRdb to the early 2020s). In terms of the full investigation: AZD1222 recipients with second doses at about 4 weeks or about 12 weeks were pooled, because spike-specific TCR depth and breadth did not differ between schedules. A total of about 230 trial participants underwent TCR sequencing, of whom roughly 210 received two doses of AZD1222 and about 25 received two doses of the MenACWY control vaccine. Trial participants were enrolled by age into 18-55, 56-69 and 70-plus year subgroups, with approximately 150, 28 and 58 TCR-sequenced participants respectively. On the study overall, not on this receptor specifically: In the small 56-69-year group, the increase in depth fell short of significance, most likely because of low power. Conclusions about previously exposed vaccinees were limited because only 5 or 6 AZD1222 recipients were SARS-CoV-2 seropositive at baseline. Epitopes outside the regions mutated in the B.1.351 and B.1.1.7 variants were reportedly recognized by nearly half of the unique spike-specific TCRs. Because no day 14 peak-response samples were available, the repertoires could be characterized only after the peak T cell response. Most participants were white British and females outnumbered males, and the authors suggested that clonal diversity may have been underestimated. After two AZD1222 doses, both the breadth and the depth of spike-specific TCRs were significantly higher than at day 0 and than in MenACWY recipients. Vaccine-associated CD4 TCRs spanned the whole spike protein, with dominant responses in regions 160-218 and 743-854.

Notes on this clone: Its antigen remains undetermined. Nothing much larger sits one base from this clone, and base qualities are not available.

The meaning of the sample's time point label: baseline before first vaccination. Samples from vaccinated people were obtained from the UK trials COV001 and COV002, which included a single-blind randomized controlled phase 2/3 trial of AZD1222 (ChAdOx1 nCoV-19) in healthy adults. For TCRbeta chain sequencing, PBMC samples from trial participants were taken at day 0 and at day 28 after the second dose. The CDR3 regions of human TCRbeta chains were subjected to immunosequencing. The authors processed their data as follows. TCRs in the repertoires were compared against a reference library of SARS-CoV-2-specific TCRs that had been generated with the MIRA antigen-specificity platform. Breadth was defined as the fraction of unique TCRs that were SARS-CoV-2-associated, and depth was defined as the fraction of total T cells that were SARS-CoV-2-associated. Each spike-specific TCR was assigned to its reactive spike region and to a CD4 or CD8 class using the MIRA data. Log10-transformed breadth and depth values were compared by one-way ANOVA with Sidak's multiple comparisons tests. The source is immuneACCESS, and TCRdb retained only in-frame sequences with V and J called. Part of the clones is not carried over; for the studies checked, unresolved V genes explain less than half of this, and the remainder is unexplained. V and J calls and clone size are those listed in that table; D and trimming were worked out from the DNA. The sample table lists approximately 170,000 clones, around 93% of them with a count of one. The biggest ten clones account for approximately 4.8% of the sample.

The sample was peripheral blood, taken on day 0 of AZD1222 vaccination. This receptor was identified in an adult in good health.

DNA sequence: TGTGCCAGCAGCGTGGGGCTAGCCTACGAGCAGTACTTC. Translated, this is CASSVGLAYEQYF. The sequence links TRBV9 to TRBJ2-7, and TRBD1 may be the D gene, going by 5 matching bases. V lost 2 bases and J lost 2 bases; the stretch between them is 8 bases long. The cysteine opens and the phenylalanine closes a CDR3 of 13 amino acids. The kept DNA is CDR3 alone, 39 bases in frame from the first base. CDR1 and CDR2 were assigned from the germline V gene as SGDLS and YYNGEE.